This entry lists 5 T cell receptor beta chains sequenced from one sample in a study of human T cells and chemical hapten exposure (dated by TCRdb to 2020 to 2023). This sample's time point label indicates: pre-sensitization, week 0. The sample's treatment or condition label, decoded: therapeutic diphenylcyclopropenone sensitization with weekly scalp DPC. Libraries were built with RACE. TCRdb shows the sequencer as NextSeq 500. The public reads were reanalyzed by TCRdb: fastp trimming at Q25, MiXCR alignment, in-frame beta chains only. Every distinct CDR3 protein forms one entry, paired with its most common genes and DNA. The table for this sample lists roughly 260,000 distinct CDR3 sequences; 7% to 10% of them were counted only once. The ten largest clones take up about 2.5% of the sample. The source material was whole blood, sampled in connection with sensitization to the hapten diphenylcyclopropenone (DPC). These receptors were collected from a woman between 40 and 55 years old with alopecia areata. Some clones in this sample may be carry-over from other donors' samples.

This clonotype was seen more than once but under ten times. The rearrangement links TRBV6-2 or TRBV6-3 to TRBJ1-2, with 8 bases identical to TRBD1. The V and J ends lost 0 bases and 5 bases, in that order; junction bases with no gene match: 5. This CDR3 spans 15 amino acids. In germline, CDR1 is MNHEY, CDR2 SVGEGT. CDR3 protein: CASSYSPDRAYGYTF. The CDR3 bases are TGTGCCAGCAGTTACTCTCCGGACAGGGCTTATGGCTACACCTTC.

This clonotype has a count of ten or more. The CDR3 sequence is CASSQRGTGSDTQYF. The CDR3 bases are TGCGCCAGCAGCCAGAGGGGGACAGGGTCAGATACGCAGTATTTT. J is TRBJ2-3 and V is TRBV4-3, with 9 bases identical to TRBD1. Germline CDR1 LGHNA, CDR2 YSLEER. This CDR3 is 15 amino acids long. Trimming removed 3 bases from V and 4 bases from J; junction bases left unmatched: 5.

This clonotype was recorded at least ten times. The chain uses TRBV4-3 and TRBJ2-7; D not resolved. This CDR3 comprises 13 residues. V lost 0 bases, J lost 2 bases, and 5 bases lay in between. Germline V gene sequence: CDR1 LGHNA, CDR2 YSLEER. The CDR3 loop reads CASSQDIAYEQYF. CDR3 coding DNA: TGCGCCAGCAGCCAAGACATCGCCTACGAGCAGTACTTC.

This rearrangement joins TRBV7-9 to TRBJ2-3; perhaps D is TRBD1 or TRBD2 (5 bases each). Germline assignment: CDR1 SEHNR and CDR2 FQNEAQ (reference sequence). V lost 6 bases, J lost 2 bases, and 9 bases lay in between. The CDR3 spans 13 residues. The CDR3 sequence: CASRAGTTDTQYF. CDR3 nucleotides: TGTGCCAGCAGAGCCGGGACCACAGATACGCAGTATTTT. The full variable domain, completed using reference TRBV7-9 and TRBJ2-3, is DTGVSQNPRHKITKRGQNVTFRCDPISEHNRLYWYRQTLGQGPEFLTYFQNEAQLEKSRLLSDRFSAERPKGSFSTLEIQRTEQGDSAMYLCASRAGTTDTQYFGPGTRLTVL.

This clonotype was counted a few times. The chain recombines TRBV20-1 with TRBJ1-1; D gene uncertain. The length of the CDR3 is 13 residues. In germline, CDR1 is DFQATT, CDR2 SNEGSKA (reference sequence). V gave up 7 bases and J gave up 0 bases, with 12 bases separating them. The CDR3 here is CSVGGLMNTEAFF. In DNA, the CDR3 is TGCAGTGTTGGCGGCCTAATGAACACTGAAGCTTTCTTT.